One sample yielded the 30 T cell receptor beta chains listed below, sequenced in a study of PD-1 blockade in classical Hodgkin lymphoma. There was relapse after autologous stem cell transplantation in every patient, and there was variation in brentuximab vedotin exposure. Libraries were prepared by immunoSEQ multiplex PCR; TCRdb keeps only in-frame clonotypes and omits some of them. The sample lists roughly 150,000 clones; just under 80% were seen once. The starting material was peripheral blood mononuclear cells (PBMCs), obtained before the second cycle of nivolumab. The origin of the receptors is a human donor with classical Hodgkin lymphoma.

The V and J genes are TRBV6-5 and TRBJ1-1, with D maybe TRBD1 (6 bases). With 6 bases removed from V and 1 base from J, the gap between germline ends came to 9 bases. The CDR3 totals 13 residues. CDR1 and CDR2 from the germline V gene are MNHEY and SVGAGI. The CDR3 DNA reads TGTGCCAGCAGGTCGGACAGGAACACTGAAGCTTTCTTT. Translated, it gives CASRSDRNTEAFF.

This clone has at least ten counts. This sequence joins TRBV5-1 and TRBJ2-7; 7 bases line up with TRBD1. The trim removed 3 bases at V and 2 bases at J, leaving 2 bases unmatched. The germline V gene has CDR1 SGHRS and CDR2 YFSETQ. The CDR3 contains 13 residues. The CDR3 reads CASSSQGAYEQYF. The CDR3 nucleotides read TGCGCCAGCAGCTCCCAGGGGGCCTACGAGCAGTACTTC.

V is TRBV5-1 and J is TRBJ2-7; tentative D call: TRBD2 (5 bases). The V end was cut by 0 bases, the J end by 4 bases, with 11 bases between. The germline V gene encodes CDR1 SGHRS and CDR2 YFSETQ. The CDR3 length is 14 residues. CDR3 region: CASSLAVPGYEQYF. As DNA, the CDR3 is TGCGCCAGCAGCTTGGCCGTACCGGGGTACGAGCAGTACTTC.

The V call is TRBV4-1, the J call TRBJ1-4; unclear D gene. Germline loops: CDR1 MGHRA, CDR2 YSYEKL. This CDR3 is 16 amino acids long. Deletions cut 1 base from V and 1 base from J, with 10 bases between. The CDR3 here is CASSQARDGTNEKLFF. In DNA, the CDR3 is TGCGCCAGCAGCCAAGCGAGGGATGGAACTAATGAAAAACTGTTTTTT.

The chain recombines TRBV19 with TRBJ2-1; 9 positions agree with TRBD2. Germline V gives CDR1 LNHDA, CDR2 SQIVND (reference sequence). CDR3 size: 15 residues. Trimming took 1 base from V and 4 from J; bases not matched to a gene: 2. The CDR3 bases are TGTGCCAGTAGTATAGGGCTAGCGGGGTACAATGAGCAGTTCTTC. It encodes CASSIGLAGYNEQFF.

V is TRBV11-2 and J is TRBJ1-2; D is perhaps TRBD1 (6 bases). This CDR3 has 14 residues. The germline V and J ends were trimmed by 5 bases and 8 bases, with 18 bases remaining between them. Germline-derived CDR1 and CDR2 are SGHAT and FQNNGV. The CDR3 DNA follows: TGTGCCAGCAGCAGCCTCGGGGGCCGGGGGGGCTACACCTTC. This sequence encodes CASSSLGGRGGYTF.

Concerning this clone itself: Other nucleotide sequences in the sample specify the same CDR3. This chain joins TRBV27 and TRBJ2-2, with 13 bases that match TRBD2. Germline V gene lookup returns CDR1 MNHEY and CDR2 SMNVEV (reference sequence). The CDR3 loop spans 14 amino acids. V dropped 8 bases and J dropped 4; count of bases not matched to a gene: 1. CDR3 in DNA: TGTGCCAGCCGACTAGCGGGGGGCACCGGGGAGCTGTTTTTT. Protein sequence: CASRLAGGTGELFF.

DNA of the CDR3: TGTGCCAGCAGCCCTAGGACCCGTTCCTACAATGAGCAGTTCTTC. As protein: CASSPRTRSYNEQFF. The chain uses TRBV7-2 and TRBJ2-1; no reliable D call. The CDR3 consists of 15 residues. Germline V CDR1 and CDR2: SGHTA, FQGNSA. V lost 5 bases to trimming and J lost 1 base, with 12 bases between them. The full variable domain, rest sourced from reference TRBV7-2 and TRBJ2-1, is GAGVSQSPSNKVTEKGKDVELRCDPISGHTALYWYRQSLGQGLEFLIYFQGNSAPDKSGLPSDRFSAERTGGSVSTLTIQRTQQEDSAVYLCASSPRTRSYNEQFFGPGTRLTVL.

This sequence joins TRBV6-5 and TRBJ2-1; TRBD2 matches 13 bases. The germline CDR1 and CDR2 sequences are MNHEY and SVGAGI. The J segment lost 10 bases and the V segment lost 7 bases, leaving 10 bases of the junction unmatched. This CDR3 is built from 15 residues. Here the CDR3 DNA reads TGTGCCAGCAACCAACTAGCGGGGGGGTCTGGGGAGCAGTTCTTC. This translates into CASNQLAGGSGEQFF.

The chain is built from TRBV7-2 and TRBJ2-5; 9 positions match TRBD2. This CDR3 contains 15 residues. The V segment lost 8 bases and the J segment 7 bases; nucleotides outside the gene matches: 14. The germline V gene encodes CDR1 SGHTA and CDR2 FQGNSA. In nucleotides, the CDR3 is TGTGCCAGCGCTGGGGTAGTAGCGGGAGATGGGACCCAGTACTTC. Translation: CASAGVVAGDGTQYF.

CDR3 sequence reads: CAISEPGQQETQYF. The CDR3 nucleotides read TGTGCCATCAGTGAACCGGGACAGCAAGAGACCCAGTACTTC. This chain joins TRBV10-3 and TRBJ2-5; 7 nucleotides agree with TRBD1. V lost 3 bases and J lost 2; bases outside the gene matches: 3. The CDR3 contains 14 residues. Germline V CDR1 and CDR2: ENHRY, SYGVKD.

This chain links TRBV5-5 with TRBJ2-5, with D tentatively TRBD2 (6 bases). Trimming took 0 bases from V and 5 from J, leaving 14 bases between them. The V gene's germline CDR1 is SGHKS and CDR2 YYEKEE (reference sequence). The CDR3 is made up of 15 amino acids. The CDR3 is CASSLEVPREETQYF. The CDR3 nucleotides are TGTGCCAGCAGCTTGGAGGTCCCTCGGGAGGAGACCCAGTACTTC.

This clone was detected ten times or more. The V call is TRBV5-1, the J call TRBJ2-1, with TRBD2 matching 10 bases. This CDR3 region has 12 residues. J gave up 9 bases and V 5 bases, and 2 bases lay outside the gene matches. Looked up from germline, CDR1 is SGHRS and CDR2 is YFSETQ. The CDR3, as DNA: TGCGCCAGCAGACTAGCGGGGTCTGAGCAGTTCTTC. It yields the protein CASRLAGSEQFF.

CDR3 DNA sequence: TGTGCCAGCAGTCGAAGGAACAGGGGGCCGTACGAGCAGTACTTC. It yields the protein CASSRRNRGPYEQYF. This chain uses TRBV6-5 with TRBJ2-7; the match to TRBD1 covers 9 bases. Germline assignment: CDR1 MNHEY and CDR2 SVGAGI. This CDR3 is built from 15 residues. The ends lost 5 bases at V and 4 bases at J; junction bases unmatched: 9.

This clone was found once. The CDR3 here is CASSYPTGTRGAFF. CDR3 coding DNA: TGTGCCAGCAGCTACCCCACAGGGACCCGGGGAGCTTTCTTT. This chain links TRBV4-2 with TRBJ1-1, with a possible D match to TRBD1 (6 bases). The germline gives CDR1 LGHNA, CDR2 YNFKEQ. The CDR3 runs 14 residues. Trimming removed 5 bases at V and 10 bases at J, with 20 bases between.

J is TRBJ1-2 and V is TRBV9, with 8 bases that match TRBD1. After removal of 3 bases from V and 7 bases from J, the junction contained 11 bases not matched to a gene. The CDR3 covers 15 residues. The germline V gene encodes CDR1 SGDLS and CDR2 YYNGEE. The CDR3 DNA is TGTGCCAGCAGCGCACACCTTGGACAGGGAAGTGGCTACACCTTC. Translated: CASSAHLGQGSGYTF.

This clone was recorded at least ten times. The rearrangement links TRBV5-4 to TRBJ2-7, with D maybe TRBD1 (6 bases). Germline V gene data show CDR1 as SGHNT and CDR2 as YYREEE (reference sequence). The CDR3 covers 13 residues. The ends were cut back, 4 bases at V and 8 bases at J, with 16 bases in the middle. CDR3 in DNA: TGTGCCAGCAGCCCCGGACAGTCGGAGCAGCAGTACTTC. It encodes CASSPGQSEQQYF. Full variable domain (remainder filled in from reference TRBV5-4 and TRBJ2-7): ETGVTQSPTHLIKTRGQQVTLRCSSQSGHNTVSWYQQALGQGPQFIFQYYREEENGRGNFPPRFSGLQFPNYSSELNVNALELDDSALYLCASSPGQSEQQYFGPGTRLTVT.

This clone was picked up a small number of times. J is TRBJ1-4 and V is TRBV7-2; 10 bases match TRBD1. Trimming removed 5 bases from V and 10 bases from J; junction bases left unmatched: 4. Germline CDR1 SGHTA, CDR2 FQGNSA. The CDR3 extends over 13 amino acids. The CDR3 spells CASSTGQGLKLFF. In DNA, the CDR3 is TGTGCCAGCAGCACGGGACAGGGGTTAAAACTGTTTTTT. The full variable domain, rest sourced from reference TRBV7-2 and TRBJ1-4, is GAGVSQSPSNKVTEKGKDVELRCDPISGHTALYWYRQSLGQGLEFLIYFQGNSAPDKSGLPSDRFSAERTGGSVSTLTIQRTQQEDSAVYLCASSTGQGLKLFFGSGTQLSVL.

Notes on this clone: A read error may account for a junction end that differs from germline. V usage is TRBV6-4 and J usage is TRBJ1-2; D may be TRBD1 (5 bases). The germline V gene encodes CDR1 MRHNA and CDR2 SNTAGT. The CDR3 extends over 14 amino acids. The CDR3 region has the DNA TGTGCCATCAGTGCGGGGGATCTTCTAGGTGGCTACACCTTC. This encodes CAISAGDLLGGYTF.

The V gene is TRBV5-6, the J gene TRBJ2-1, with 8 bases matching TRBD2. This CDR3 is 17 amino acids long. V was clipped by 4 bases and J by 0 bases; unmatched bases: 9. Germline CDR1 is SGHDT and CDR2 is YYEEEE. CDR3 in amino acids: CASSPEFSGDSYNEQFF. The CDR3 region has the DNA TGTGCCAGCAGCCCCGAGTTTAGCGGGGACTCCTACAATGAGCAGTTCTTC.

The chain combines TRBV4-2 with TRBJ1-4; 9 positions match TRBD1. CDR3 size: 14 residues. CDR1 is LGHNA and CDR2 is YNFKEQ in the germline V gene. V lost 3 bases to trimming and J lost 4 bases; unmatched junction nucleotides: 0. CDR3: CASSQTGGNEKLFF. The CDR3 bases are TGTGCCAGCAGCCAGACAGGGGGTAATGAAAAACTGTTTTTT.

About this clone itself: The sample contains more than one DNA sequence encoding this CDR3. This chain joins TRBV29-1 and TRBJ1-2; D is possibly TRBD1 (6 bases). Deletions cut 5 bases from V and 8 bases from J, with 15 bases between. Per the germline V gene, CDR1 is SQVTM and CDR2 is ANQGSEA. This CDR3 spans 12 amino acids. The CDR3: CSVPREGGGYTF. The DNA for the CDR3 is TGCAGCGTTCCGAGGGAGGGGGGGGGCTACACCTTC.

V is TRBV7-9 and J is TRBJ2-2, with D perhaps TRBD2 (6 bases). The CDR3 consists of 15 residues. Germline CDR1 is SEHNR and CDR2 is FQNEAQ (reference sequence). Trimming stripped 0 bases from V and 8 bases from J, with 13 bases between. CDR3 nucleotide sequence: TGTGCCAGCAGCTTAGCATCCGGGGGACTTGGGGAGCTGTTTTTT. Translation gives CASSLASGGLGELFF.

The chain joins TRBV4-1 to TRBJ2-7, with 8 bases aligning to TRBD2. Germline V CDR1 and CDR2: MGHRA, YSYEKL. There are 15 residues in the CDR3. V was clipped by 0 bases and J by 2 bases; unmatched bases: 3. The DNA of the CDR3 is TGCGCCAGCAGCCAAGATCGGGGGGGGACCTACGAGCAGTACTTC. Translating gives CASSQDRGGTYEQYF.

V and J are TRBV11-2 and TRBJ2-7; 9 bases are a match to TRBD2. The V segment lost 0 bases and the J segment 7 bases; nucleotides outside the gene matches: 7. Germline V CDR1 and CDR2: SGHAT, FQNNGV. The CDR3 extends over 15 amino acids. CDR3 bases: TGTGCCAGCAGCTTAGATTTCCTAGCGGGAAATGAGCAGTACTTC. It specifies CASSLDFLAGNEQYF.

Only one count was recorded for this clone. V gene TRBV6-5 combines with J gene TRBJ1-2; no clear D. Germline CDR1 reads MNHEY; CDR2 reads SVGAGI. Trimming shortened V by 6 bases and J by 7 bases, and 6 bases separated the two germline ends. The CDR3 loop spans 10 amino acids. CDR3 bases: TGTGCCAGCAGCTCCGTTGGCTACACCTTC. It is translated as CASSSVGYTF.

V and J are TRBV19 and TRBJ2-4, with a weak D call TRBD1 (6 bases). V lost 4 bases to trimming and J lost 4 bases, with 14 bases between them. Germline-derived CDR1 and CDR2 are LNHDA and SQIVND (reference sequence). This CDR3 has 15 amino acids. The CDR3 bases are TGTGCCAGTAGTACCTCCACAGGGATGAAAAACATTCAGTACTTC. It encodes CASSTSTGMKNIQYF.

The chain recombines TRBV6-5 with TRBJ1-5; D may be TRBD1 (5 bases). The CDR3 is 13 residues long. Germline lookup yields CDR1 MNHEY and CDR2 SVGAGI. V lost 2 bases and J lost 7, with 9 bases in between. The chain's CDR3 is CASSYQGPQPQHF. The DNA for the CDR3 is TGTGCCAGCAGTTACCAGGGCCCCCAGCCCCAGCATTTT.

This clone was counted only a few times. V gene TRBV21-1 combines with J gene TRBJ1-6; TRBD1, the D gene given by the table, was not confirmed from the DNA. TRBV21-1 is termed a pseudogene. The CDR3 has 18 residues. The CDR3 loop is CASSSQDREWMDNSPLHF. The CDR3 DNA reads as TGTGCCAGCAGCAGCCAGGACAGGGAATGGATGGATAATTCACCCCTCCACTTT.

The chain joins TRBV7-2 to TRBJ2-7; 13 nucleotides match TRBD2. V was pared by 1 base and J by 4 bases, with 4 bases of the junction left unmatched. CDR3 length: 16 amino acids. Per germline, CDR1 SGHTA and CDR2 FQGNSA. CDR3 region: CASSLVWTSGGYEQYF. The CDR3 nucleotides are TGTGCCAGCAGCTTAGTTTGGACTAGCGGGGGTTACGAGCAGTACTTC.